One sample yielded the 12 T cell receptor beta chains listed below, sequenced in a study of CD8+ T cells in alopecia areata. cDNA serving as the sequencing template came from extracted, reverse transcribed RNA. Method: immunoSEQ multiplex PCR; TCRdb's copy keeps in-frame clones and lacks some. The repertoire consists of about 270,000 clones, none detected only once. Using CD4, CD8alpha, NKG2D, NKG2ACE and other markers, pooled cutaneous lymph node cells were sorted. Sequenced: CD4+ T cells sorted from a lymph node. Every receptor here comes from a C3H/HeJ mouse with alopecia areata. MHC haplotype here: H2-k.

This clone was counted a few times. A much more abundant neighbour one base away suggests this may be a read error. Any gene name here is a mouse gene name. The read comes to an end 4 residues before the CDR3 does, leaving the germline J gene to fill in the end. The same CDR3 can be traced to other DNA sequences in this sample. V gene TRBV31 combines with J gene TRBJ2-5; the D gene is possibly TRBD2 (6 bases). V lost 3 bases, J lost 0 bases, and 10 bases lay in between. CDR1 and CDR2 (germline): GKSSPN, SITVG. The CDR3 is 14 residues long. The CDR3 bases that were read are TGTGCCTGGAGCCGGGGGGTTAACCAAGAC. Translated, it gives CAWSRGVNQD. In full, the CDR3 reads CAWSRGVNQDTQYF.

As for this clone: Gene names are mouse gene names. The read ends 4 residues shy of where the CDR3 ends; the end is completed using the germline J gene. J is TRBJ1-2 and V is TRBV13-1; no clear D. In germline, CDR1 is NSHNY, CDR2 SYGAGN. Trimming removed 0 bases at V and 2 bases at J, with 5 bases between. The CDR3 totals 13 residues. The DNA read from the CDR3 is TGTGCCAGCAGTGATGCCATTAACTCC. The encoded protein is CASSDAINS. The whole CDR3 sequence is CASSDAINSDYTF.

For this clone: Genes and germline are mouse. From the germline J gene comes the end of the CDR3, since the read stops 4 residues before it. The sample carries other DNA sequences with the same CDR3. The chain carries TRBV1 and TRBJ2-5; 9 bases are a match to TRBD2. This CDR3 contains 15 residues. Germline CDR1 NSQYPW, CDR2 LRSPGD (reference sequence). The V and J ends lost 3 bases and 0 bases, in that order; junction bases with no gene match: 1. The DNA read from the CDR3 is TGCACCTGCAGTGCGCTGGGGGGGAACCAAGAC. Translation gives CTCSALGGNQD. The whole CDR3 reads CTCSALGGNQDTQYF.

Concerning this clone: These gene names are mouse names. The read halts 4 residues ahead of the CDR3 end, with the missing end drawn from the germline J gene. The rearrangement links TRBV4 to TRBJ1-2, with 8 bases fitting TRBD1. The trim removed 5 bases at V and 1 base at J, leaving 6 bases unmatched. CDR1 is LGHDT, CDR2 YNNKQL, per germline (reference sequence). This CDR3 is 15 amino acids long. The covered CDR3 bases are TGTGCCAGCAGCGATCAGGGGGCGGGAAACTCC. Residues: CASSDQGAGNS. The entire CDR3 sequence reads CASSDQGAGNSDYTF.

On this clone itself: Gene names and germline match the mouse. The read ends 4 residues shy of where the CDR3 ends; the end is completed using the germline J gene. This chain connects TRBV14 to TRBJ2-1; 12 positions match TRBD1. The V gene's germline CDR1 is SGHDT and CDR2 FRDEAV. CDR3 size: 14 residues. The covered CDR3 bases are TGTGCCAGCAGTTTGGGGGACAGGGGGCCT. This gives the protein CASSLGDRGP. The entire CDR3 protein is CASSLGDRGPEQFF.

Comments on this clone: The gene symbols are mouse symbols. The CDR3 goes on 4 residues after the read ends, and that part is filled in from the germline J gene. The same CDR3 is also encoded by other DNA sequences in this sample. The chain joins TRBV13-2 to TRBJ2-7; 8 nucleotides line up with TRBD1. The ends lost 1 base at V and 3 bases at J; junction bases unmatched: 3. This CDR3 comprises 14 residues. Looked up from germline, CDR1 is NNHNN and CDR2 is SYGAGS (reference sequence). The covered CDR3 bases are TGTGCCAGCGGTGATCCGGGACAGGTCTAT. Protein: CASGDPGQVY. The whole CDR3 reads CASGDPGQVYEQYF.

A word on this clone: Mouse germline and gene names are used. CDR3 sequence reads: CASRRTGGASAETLYF. CDR3 DNA (partial): TGTGCCAGCAGGCGGACTGGGGGGGCTAGTGCAGAA. The chain recombines TRBV14 with TRBJ2-3, with 13 nucleotides matching TRBD2. Read coverage stops 4 residues before the CDR3 terminus; the germline J gene supplies the remainder. This CDR3 has 16 residues. Trimming took 5 bases from V and 0 from J; bases not matched to a gene: 3. Germline CDR1 SGHDT, CDR2 FRDEAV.

As concerns this clone: Mouse germline and gene names are used. With the read ending 4 residues before the CDR3 end, the germline J gene is used to fill in that end. The gene calls are TRBV19 and TRBJ2-7; the match to TRBD2 covers 11 bases. V gave up 6 bases and J gave up 0 bases; unmatched junction bases: 5. The CDR3 has 15 residues. Germline V gene data show CDR1 as FNHDT and CDR2 as SITEND (reference sequence). The CDR3: CASTRDWGSSYEQYF. Partial CDR3 DNA: TGTGCCAGCACCCGGGACTGGGGGAGCTCCTAT.

Worth noting for this clone: The genes are named according to mouse. Read data end 4 residues before the CDR3 end; the end is taken from the germline J gene. The V call is TRBV13-3, the J call TRBJ2-3, with 7 nucleotides matching TRBD2. Losses at the gene ends were 2 bases for V and 4 bases for J; bases not matched to a gene: 4. This CDR3 spans 14 amino acids. Germline CDR1 NNHDY, CDR2 SYVADS. This CDR3 is CASSEDWASETLYF. The covered CDR3 bases are TGTGCCAGCAGTGAAGACTGGGCCTCAGAA.

Points on this clone: All gene names here are mouse names. With the read ending 4 residues before the CDR3 end, the germline J gene is used to fill in that end. This chain uses TRBV1 with TRBJ2-7, with 8 bases aligning to TRBD1. The germline V gene has CDR1 NSQYPW and CDR2 LRSPGD (reference sequence). The length of the CDR3 is 14 residues. The CDR3 bases that were read are TGCACCTGCAGTGCAGAGCAGGGGGCTGAT. Translating it yields CTCSAEQGAD. The full-length CDR3 reads as CTCSAEQGADEQYF.

In this sample, this clone turned up a few times. Gene and germline names: mouse. The read is 4 residues too short to cover the CDR3 end, so that end is filled in from the germline J gene. The chain combines TRBV1 with TRBJ2-1, with 10 bases aligning to TRBD2. The CDR3 is 16 amino acids. Trimming took 0 bases from V and 3 from J; bases not matched to a gene: 2. Germline values: CDR1 NSQYPW, CDR2 LRSPGD (reference sequence). The CDR3 here is CTCSAEDWGIYAEQFF. CDR3 DNA, as far as it was read: TGCACCTGCAGTGCAGAGGACTGGGGGATCTATGCT.

Details on this clone: The gene names given are mouse names. The DNA ends 4 residues before the CDR3 does, and the rest of the CDR3 is filled in from the germline J gene. This rearrangement joins TRBV14 to TRBJ2-1; 11 bases are shared with TRBD2. Germline values: CDR1 SGHDT, CDR2 FRDEAV. CDR3 length: 14 amino acids. The DNA read from the CDR3 is TGTGCCAGCAGTTTCACTGGGGGGGCGCCT. This translates into CASSFTGGAP. The full CDR3 sequence reads CASSFTGGAPEQFF.